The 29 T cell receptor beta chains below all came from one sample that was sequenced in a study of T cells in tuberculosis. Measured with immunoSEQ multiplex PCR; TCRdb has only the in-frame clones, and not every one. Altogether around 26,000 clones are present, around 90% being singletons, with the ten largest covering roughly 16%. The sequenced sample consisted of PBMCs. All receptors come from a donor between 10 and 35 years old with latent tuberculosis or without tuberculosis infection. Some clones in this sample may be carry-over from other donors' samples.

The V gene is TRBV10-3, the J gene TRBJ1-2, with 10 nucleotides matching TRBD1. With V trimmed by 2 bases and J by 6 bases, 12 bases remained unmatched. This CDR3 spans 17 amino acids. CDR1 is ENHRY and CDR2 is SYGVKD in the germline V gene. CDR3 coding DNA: TGTGCCATCAGTGAGGGAAAGGGACAGGGGAAAGGCGATGGCTACACCTTC. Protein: CAISEGKGQGKGDGYTF.

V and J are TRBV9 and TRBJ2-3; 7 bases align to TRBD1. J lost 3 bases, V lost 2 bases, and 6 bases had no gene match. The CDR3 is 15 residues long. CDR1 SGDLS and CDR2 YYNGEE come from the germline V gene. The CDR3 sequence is CASSVRQGVTDTQYF. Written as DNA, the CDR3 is TGTGCCAGCAGCGTCCGACAGGGTGTGACAGATACGCAGTATTTT.

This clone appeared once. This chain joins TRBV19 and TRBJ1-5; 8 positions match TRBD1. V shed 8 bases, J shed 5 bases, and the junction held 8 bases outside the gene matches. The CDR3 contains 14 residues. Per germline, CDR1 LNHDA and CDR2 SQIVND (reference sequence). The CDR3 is CASRQGSNYQPQHF. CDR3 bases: TGTGCCAGTCGACAGGGGTCGAACTATCAGCCCCAGCATTTT.

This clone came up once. CDR3 in DNA: TGTGCCAGCGGGCTAGCGGGGGCCACCGGGGAGCTGTTTTTT. Encoded protein: CASGLAGATGELFF. The rearrangement uses TRBV9 and TRBJ2-2; 10 bases are a match to TRBD2. Germline CDR1 SGDLS, CDR2 YYNGEE. The CDR3 covers 14 residues. The V gene end was trimmed by 7 bases and the J gene end by 4 bases; junction bases not matched to a gene: 4.

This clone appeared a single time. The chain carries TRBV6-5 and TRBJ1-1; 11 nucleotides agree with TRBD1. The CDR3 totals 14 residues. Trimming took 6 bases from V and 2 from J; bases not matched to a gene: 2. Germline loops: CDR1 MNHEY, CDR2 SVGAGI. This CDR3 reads CASRDRGQNTEAFF. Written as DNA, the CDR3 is TGTGCCAGCAGGGACAGGGGGCAAAACACTGAAGCTTTCTTT.

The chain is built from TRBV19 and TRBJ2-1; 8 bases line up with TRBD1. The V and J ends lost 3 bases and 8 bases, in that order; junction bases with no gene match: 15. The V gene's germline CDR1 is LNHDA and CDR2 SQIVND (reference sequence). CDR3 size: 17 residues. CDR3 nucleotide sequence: TGTGCCAGTAGTATGAGAGACAGGGGATGGGTTAAAGATGAGCAGTTCTTC. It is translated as CASSMRDRGWVKDEQFF.

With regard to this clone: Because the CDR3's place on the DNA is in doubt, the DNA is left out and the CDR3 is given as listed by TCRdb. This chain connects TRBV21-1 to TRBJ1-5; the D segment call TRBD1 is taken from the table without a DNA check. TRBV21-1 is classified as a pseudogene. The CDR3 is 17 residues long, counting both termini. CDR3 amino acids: CASSKAHWGLGNQPQHF.

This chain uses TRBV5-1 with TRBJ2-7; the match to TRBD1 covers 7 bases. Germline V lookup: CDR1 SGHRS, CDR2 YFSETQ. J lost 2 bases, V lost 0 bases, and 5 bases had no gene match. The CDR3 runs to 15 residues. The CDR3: CASSLGDSRTYEQYF. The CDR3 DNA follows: TGCGCCAGCAGCTTGGGGGACAGTCGGACCTACGAGCAGTACTTC.

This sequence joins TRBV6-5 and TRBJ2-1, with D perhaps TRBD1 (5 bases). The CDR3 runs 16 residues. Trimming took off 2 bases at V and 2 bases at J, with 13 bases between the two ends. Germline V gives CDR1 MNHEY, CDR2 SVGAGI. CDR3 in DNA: TGTGCCAGCAGTTACGGGCAGGGCATCCCCTACAATGAGCAGTTCTTC. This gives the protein CASSYGQGIPYNEQFF.

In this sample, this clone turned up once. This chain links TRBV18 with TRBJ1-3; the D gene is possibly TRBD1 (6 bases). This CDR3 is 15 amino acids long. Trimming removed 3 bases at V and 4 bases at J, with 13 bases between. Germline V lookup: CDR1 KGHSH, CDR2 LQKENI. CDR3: CASSPTGSGGNTIYF. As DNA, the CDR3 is TGTGCCAGCTCACCCACAGGGTCCGGCGGAAACACCATATATTTT.

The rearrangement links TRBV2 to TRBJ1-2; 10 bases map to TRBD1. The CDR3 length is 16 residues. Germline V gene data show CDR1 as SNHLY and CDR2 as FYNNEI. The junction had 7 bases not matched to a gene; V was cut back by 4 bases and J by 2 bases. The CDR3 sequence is CASSGTGGPTNYGYTF. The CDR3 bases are TGTGCCAGCAGTGGGACAGGGGGGCCGACCAACTATGGCTACACCTTC.

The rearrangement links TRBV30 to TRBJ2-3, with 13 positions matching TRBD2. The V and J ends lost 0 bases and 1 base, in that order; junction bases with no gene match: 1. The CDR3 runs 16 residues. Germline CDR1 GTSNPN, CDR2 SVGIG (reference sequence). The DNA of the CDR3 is TGTGCCTGGAGTGTCGGACTAGCGGGAGGCACAGATACGCAGTATTTT. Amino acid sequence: CAWSVGLAGGTDTQYF.

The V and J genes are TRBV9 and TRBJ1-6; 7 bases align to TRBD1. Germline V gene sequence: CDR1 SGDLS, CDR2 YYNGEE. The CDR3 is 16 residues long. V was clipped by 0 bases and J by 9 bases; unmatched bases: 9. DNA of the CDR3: TGTGCCAGCAGCGTAGAAGGTTCGACAGGGCTTTCACCCCTCCACTTT. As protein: CASSVEGSTGLSPLHF.

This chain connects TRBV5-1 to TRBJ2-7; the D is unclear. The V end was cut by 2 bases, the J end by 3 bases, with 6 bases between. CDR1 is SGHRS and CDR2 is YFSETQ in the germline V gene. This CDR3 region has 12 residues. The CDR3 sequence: CASSFNGYEQYF. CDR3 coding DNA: TGCGCCAGCAGCTTTAACGGCTACGAGCAGTACTTC.

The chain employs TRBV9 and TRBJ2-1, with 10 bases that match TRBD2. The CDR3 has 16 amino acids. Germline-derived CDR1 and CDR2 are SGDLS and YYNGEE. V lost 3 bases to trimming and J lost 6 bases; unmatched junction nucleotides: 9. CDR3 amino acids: CASSGPGLADPNEQFF. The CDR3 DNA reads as TGTGCCAGCAGCGGACCTGGACTAGCGGATCCCAATGAGCAGTTCTTC.

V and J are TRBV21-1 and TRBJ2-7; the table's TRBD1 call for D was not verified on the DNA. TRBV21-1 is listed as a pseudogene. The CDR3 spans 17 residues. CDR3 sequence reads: CASSKAGTGNRSYEQYF. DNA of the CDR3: TGTGCCAGCAGCAAAGCTGGGACAGGCAATCGCTCCTACGAGCAGTACTTC.

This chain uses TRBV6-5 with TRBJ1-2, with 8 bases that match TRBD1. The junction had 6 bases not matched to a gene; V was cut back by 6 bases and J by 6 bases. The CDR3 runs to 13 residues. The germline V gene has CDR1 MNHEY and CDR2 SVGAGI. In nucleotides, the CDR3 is TGTGCCAGCAGAACAGGGGGAGTAGATGGCTACACCTTC. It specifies CASRTGGVDGYTF.

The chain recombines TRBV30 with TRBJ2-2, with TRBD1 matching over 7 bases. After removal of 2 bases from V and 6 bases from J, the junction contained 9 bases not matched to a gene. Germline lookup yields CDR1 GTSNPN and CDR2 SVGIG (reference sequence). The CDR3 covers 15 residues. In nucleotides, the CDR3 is TGTGCCTGGAGTACCGGGACAGTAGTCCCCGGGGAGCTGTTTTTT. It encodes CAWSTGTVVPGELFF.

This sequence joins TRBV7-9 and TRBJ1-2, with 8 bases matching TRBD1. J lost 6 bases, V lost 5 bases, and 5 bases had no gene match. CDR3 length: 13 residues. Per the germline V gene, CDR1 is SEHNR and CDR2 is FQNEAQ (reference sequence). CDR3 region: CASSPDRANGYTF. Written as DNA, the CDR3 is TGTGCCAGCAGCCCGGACAGGGCGAATGGCTACACCTTC.

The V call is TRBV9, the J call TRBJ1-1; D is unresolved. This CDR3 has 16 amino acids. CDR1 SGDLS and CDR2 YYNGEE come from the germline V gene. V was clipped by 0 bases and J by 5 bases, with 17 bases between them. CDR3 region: CASSVAFTRVQTEAFF. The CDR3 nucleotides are TGTGCCAGCAGCGTAGCTTTCACGAGGGTTCAGACTGAAGCTTTCTTT.

CDR3 loop: CASNDLRGPQHF. The DNA of the CDR3 is TGTGCCAGCAACGATTTACGAGGGCCCCAGCATTTT. J is TRBJ1-5 and V is TRBV6-1; D not certain. The CDR3 is 12 residues long. Trimming shortened V by 7 bases and J by 9 bases, and 13 bases separated the two germline ends. Germline V gives CDR1 MNHNS, CDR2 SASEGT.

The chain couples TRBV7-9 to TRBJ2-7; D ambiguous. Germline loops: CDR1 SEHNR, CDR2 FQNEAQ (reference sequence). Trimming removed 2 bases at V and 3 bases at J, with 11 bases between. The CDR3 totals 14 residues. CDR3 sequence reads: CASSLISPYYEQYF. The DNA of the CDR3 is TGTGCCAGCAGCTTAATCAGTCCTTACTACGAGCAGTACTTC.

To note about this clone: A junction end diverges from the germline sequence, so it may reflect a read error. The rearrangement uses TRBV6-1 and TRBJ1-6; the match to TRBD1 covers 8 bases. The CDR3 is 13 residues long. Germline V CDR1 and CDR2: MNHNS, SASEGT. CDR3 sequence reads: CASNDQREDRVPF. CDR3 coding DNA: TGTGCCAGCAACGACCAAAGGGAGGACAGGGTCCCTTTT.

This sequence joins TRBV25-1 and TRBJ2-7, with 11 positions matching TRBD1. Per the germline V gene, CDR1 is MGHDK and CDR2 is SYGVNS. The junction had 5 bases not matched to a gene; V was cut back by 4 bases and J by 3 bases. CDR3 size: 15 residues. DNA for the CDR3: TGTGCCAGCAGTGCCACCGGGACAGGGGGCTACGAGCAGTACTTC. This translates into CASSATGTGGYEQYF.

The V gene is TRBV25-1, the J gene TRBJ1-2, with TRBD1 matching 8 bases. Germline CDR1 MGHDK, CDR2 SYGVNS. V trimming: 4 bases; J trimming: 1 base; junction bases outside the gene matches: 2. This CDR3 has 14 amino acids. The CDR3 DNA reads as TGTGCCAGCAGTGGACAGGGGCGTAACTATGGCTACACCTTC. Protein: CASSGQGRNYGYTF.

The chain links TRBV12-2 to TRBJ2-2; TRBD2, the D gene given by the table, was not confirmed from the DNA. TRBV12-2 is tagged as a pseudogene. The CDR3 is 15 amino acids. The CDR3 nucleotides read TGTGCAAGTCGCCCCCCCGGGAGGGAGACCGGGGAGCTGTTTTTT. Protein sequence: CASRPPGRETGELFF.

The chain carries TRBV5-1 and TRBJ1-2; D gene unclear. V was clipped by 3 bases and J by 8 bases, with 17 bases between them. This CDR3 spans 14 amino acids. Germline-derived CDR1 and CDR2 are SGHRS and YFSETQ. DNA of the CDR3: TGCGCCAGCAGCTCCCCGGAGGGCTTGTGGGGCTACACCTTC. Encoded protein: CASSSPEGLWGYTF.

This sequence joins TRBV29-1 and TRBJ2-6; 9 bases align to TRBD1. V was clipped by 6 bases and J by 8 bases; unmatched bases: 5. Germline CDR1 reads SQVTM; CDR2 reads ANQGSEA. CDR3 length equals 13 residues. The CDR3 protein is CSVGTGQTNVLTF. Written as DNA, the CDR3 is TGCAGCGTCGGGACAGGGCAAACCAACGTCCTGACTTTC. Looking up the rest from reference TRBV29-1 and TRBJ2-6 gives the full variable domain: SAVISQKPSRDICQRGTSLTIQCQVDSQVTMMFWYRQQPGQSLTLIATANQGSEATYESGFVIDKFPISRPNLTFSTLTVSNMSPEDSSIYLCSVGTGQTNVLTFGAGSRLTVL.

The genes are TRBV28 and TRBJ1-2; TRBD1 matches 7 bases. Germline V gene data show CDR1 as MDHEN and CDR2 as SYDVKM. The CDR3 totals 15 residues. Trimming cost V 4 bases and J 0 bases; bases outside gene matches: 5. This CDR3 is CASSSNRGSNYGYTF. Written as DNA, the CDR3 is TGTGCCAGCAGTTCGAACAGGGGATCTAACTATGGCTACACCTTC.